Listed below are T cell receptor beta chains from one sample, sequenced in a study of blood T cell repertoires in COVID-19. The assay was immunoSEQ multiplex PCR, and TCRdb's table has in-frame clones only and misses some. The sample has approximately 92,000 clones; 82% are singletons. The sequencing sample was made of peripheral blood. These receptors all come from a man older than 75 with acute or convalescent COVID-19. CDR3s leave out the opening cysteine and the closing phenylalanine or tryptophan. Each record gives: J gene, V gene, CDR3 length, CDR3 protein.

J gene: TRBJ1-5
V gene: TRBV18
CDR3 length: 12
CDR3 protein: ASSPGQGNQPQH

J gene: TRBJ2-3
V gene: TRBV4-3
CDR3 length: 14
CDR3 protein: ASSHREVAATDTQY

J gene: TRBJ1-5
V gene: TRBV4-1
CDR3 length: 16
CDR3 protein: ASSQENRALYSNQPQH

J gene: TRBJ1-2
V gene: TRBV19
CDR3 length: 13
CDR3 protein: ASSKTLWAGDGYT

J gene: TRBJ2-7
V gene: TRBV5-5
CDR3 length: 13
CDR3 protein: ASSLSFGQGNEQY

J gene: TRBJ1-5
V gene: TRBV19
CDR3 length: 11
CDR3 protein: ATLQGVNQPQH

J gene: TRBJ1-1
V gene: TRBV6-5
CDR3 length: 9
CDR3 protein: ASYGYTEAF

J gene: TRBJ1-1
V gene: TRBV9
CDR3 length: 12
CDR3 protein: ASSVASGNTEAF

J gene: TRBJ2-1
V gene: TRBV29-1
CDR3 length: 12
CDR3 protein: SVARGTAYNEQF

J gene: TRBJ1-2
V gene: TRBV19
CDR3 length: 11
CDR3 protein: ASSISQGYGYT

J gene: TRBJ1-2
V gene: TRBV28
CDR3 length: 10
CDR3 protein: ASTREGGGYT

J gene: TRBJ2-2
V gene: TRBV6-2/TRBV6-3
CDR3 length: 14
CDR3 protein: ASSYRSGRNTGELF

J gene: TRBJ1-2
V gene: TRBV29-1
CDR3 length: 7
CDR3 protein: SVVSGYT

J gene: TRBJ2-4
V gene: TRBV30
CDR3 length: 9
CDR3 protein: AQGAKNIQY

J gene: TRBJ1-2
V gene: TRBV7-2
CDR3 length: 12
CDR3 protein: ASSRGGAAYGYT

J gene: TRBJ2-7
V gene: TRBV6-5
CDR3 length: 12
CDR3 protein: ASSLLAGIYEQY

J gene: TRBJ2-1
V gene: TRBV12-3/TRBV12-4
CDR3 length: 11
CDR3 protein: AGSSPTGHEQF

J gene: TRBJ2-3
V gene: TRBV19
CDR3 length: 11
CDR3 protein: ASSRTRTDTQY

J gene: TRBJ2-7
V gene: TRBV15
CDR3 length: 11
CDR3 protein: ATRAGFSYEQY

J gene: TRBJ1-1
V gene: TRBV6-5
CDR3 length: 14
CDR3 protein: ASSYSRTALNTEAF

J gene: TRBJ1-1
V gene: TRBV15
CDR3 length: 12
CDR3 protein: ATSASSPGTEAF

J gene: TRBJ1-5
V gene: TRBV9
CDR3 length: 14
CDR3 protein: ATRPSDIPGNQPQH

J gene: TRBJ1-6
V gene: TRBV7-2
CDR3 length: 14
CDR3 protein: ASSLHIQGGSSPLH

J gene: TRBJ2-1
V gene: TRBV11-2
CDR3 length: 14
CDR3 protein: ASSLDSTSGRREQF

J gene: TRBJ2-3
V gene: TRBV15
CDR3 length: 13
CDR3 protein: ATSRTGRDTDTQY

J gene: TRBJ2-5
V gene: TRBV3-1/TRBV3-2
CDR3 length: 13
CDR3 protein: ASSTGTGVRETQY

J gene: TRBJ1-2
V gene: TRBV5-1
CDR3 length: 13
CDR3 protein: ASSLVGFSGDGYT

J gene: TRBJ2-3
V gene: TRBV28
CDR3 length: 14
CDR3 protein: ASSLNLGGSTDTQY

J gene: TRBJ1-5
V gene: TRBV6-5
CDR3 length: 11
CDR3 protein: ASSPGTHQPQH

J gene: TRBJ2-2
V gene: TRBV19
CDR3 length: 15
CDR3 protein: ASRGLAGGSLTGELF

J gene: TRBJ2-3
V gene: TRBV24-1
CDR3 length: 15
CDR3 protein: ATSDQFDRVRADTQY

J gene: TRBJ2-1
V gene: TRBV27
CDR3 length: 13
CDR3 protein: ASSFSGYSYNEQF

J gene: TRBJ2-3
V gene: TRBV3-1/TRBV3-2
CDR3 length: 11
CDR3 protein: ASSQRSSDTQY

J gene: TRBJ2-5
V gene: TRBV6-6
CDR3 length: 12
CDR3 protein: ASSSGTGPQTQY

J gene: TRBJ2-7
V gene: TRBV5-1
CDR3 length: 12
CDR3 protein: ASSIQGQTYEQY

J gene: TRBJ2-7
V gene: TRBV5-6
CDR3 length: 15
CDR3 protein: ASSLSGREGPSYEQY

J gene: TRBJ1-6
V gene: TRBV27
CDR3 length: 14
CDR3 protein: ASSLRQGSGNSPLH

J gene: TRBJ2-5
V gene: TRBV10-1
CDR3 length: 14
CDR3 protein: ASSRLVGGGQETQY

J gene: TRBJ2-3
V gene: TRBV7-2
CDR3 length: 15
CDR3 protein: ASSPLRAGGRTDTQY

J gene: TRBJ1-6
V gene: TRBV19
CDR3 length: 12
CDR3 protein: ASRGQAGNSPLH

J gene: TRBJ2-1
V gene: TRBV6-2/TRBV6-3
CDR3 length: 14
CDR3 protein: ASSYGVSGSLDEQF

J gene: TRBJ2-7
V gene: TRBV4-3
CDR3 length: 15
CDR3 protein: ASSQEFGLAGPYEQY

J gene: TRBJ2-7
V gene: TRBV10-2
CDR3 length: 12
CDR3 protein: ASSGQGISYEQY

J gene: TRBJ1-4
V gene: TRBV18
CDR3 length: 14
CDR3 protein: ASSPTRGQVNEKLF

J gene: TRBJ2-7
V gene: TRBV9
CDR3 length: 12
CDR3 protein: ASSVELATYEQY

J gene: TRBJ2-7
V gene: TRBV6-5
CDR3 length: 12
CDR3 protein: ASTPLGREGEQY

J gene: TRBJ1-1
V gene: TRBV3-1/TRBV3-2
CDR3 length: 14
CDR3 protein: ASSPPGSTPNTEAF

J gene: TRBJ2-7
V gene: TRBV27
CDR3 length: 11
CDR3 protein: ASSLSTSYGQY

J gene: TRBJ2-7
V gene: TRBV11-2
CDR3 length: 12
CDR3 protein: ASSPGQGAYEQY

J gene: TRBJ1-2
V gene: TRBV6-1
CDR3 length: 12
CDR3 protein: ASSERQGARGYT

J gene: TRBJ2-5
V gene: TRBV7-9
CDR3 length: 13
CDR3 protein: ASSSRQARVGTQY

J gene: TRBJ2-7
V gene: TRBV28
CDR3 length: 16
CDR3 protein: ASSSKSPPRTGGLEQY

J gene: TRBJ2-1
V gene: TRBV18
CDR3 length: 13
CDR3 protein: ASSPRGGPGDEQF

J gene: TRBJ2-1
V gene: TRBV6-2/TRBV6-3
CDR3 length: 12
CDR3 protein: ASSYSVRMNEQF

J gene: TRBJ1-4
V gene: TRBV2
CDR3 length: 14
CDR3 protein: ATNWGGAEGNEKLF

J gene: TRBJ2-3
V gene: TRBV9
CDR3 length: 13
CDR3 protein: ASSPLSRVADTQY

J gene: TRBJ2-5
V gene: TRBV7-8
CDR3 length: 14
CDR3 protein: ASSLGWTGGWETQY

J gene: TRBJ1-4
V gene: TRBV19
CDR3 length: 13
CDR3 protein: ASSPFLGEREKLF

J gene: TRBJ2-5
V gene: TRBV29-1
CDR3 length: 13
CDR3 protein: SVGPMDRGDETQY